This TCR beta chain was retrieved from a study of identifying expanded T cells in peripheral blood. Findings and caveats of the study: About 1.2 clones differed between technical replicates, versus approximately 16 and 20 over time.

Generated by immunoSEQ multiplex PCR, the TCRdb table keeps only in-frame clones and is missing some. The table has about 90,000 clones, roughly 86% seen once. Concerning this clone itself: The antigen is unknown.

In germline, CDR1 is SGHTA, CDR2 FQGNSA. The CDR3 has 14 residues. The ends lost 5 bases at V and 5 bases at J; junction bases unmatched: 6. The sequencing sample was made of blood. This receptor was taken from a person aged 18 to 70 in good health. The chain carries TRBV7-2 and TRBJ1-2; 9 bases line up with TRBD1. DNA of the CDR3: TGTGCCAGCAGCAAACGGACAGGGGAGTATGGCTACACCTTC. As protein: CASSKRTGEYGYTF.